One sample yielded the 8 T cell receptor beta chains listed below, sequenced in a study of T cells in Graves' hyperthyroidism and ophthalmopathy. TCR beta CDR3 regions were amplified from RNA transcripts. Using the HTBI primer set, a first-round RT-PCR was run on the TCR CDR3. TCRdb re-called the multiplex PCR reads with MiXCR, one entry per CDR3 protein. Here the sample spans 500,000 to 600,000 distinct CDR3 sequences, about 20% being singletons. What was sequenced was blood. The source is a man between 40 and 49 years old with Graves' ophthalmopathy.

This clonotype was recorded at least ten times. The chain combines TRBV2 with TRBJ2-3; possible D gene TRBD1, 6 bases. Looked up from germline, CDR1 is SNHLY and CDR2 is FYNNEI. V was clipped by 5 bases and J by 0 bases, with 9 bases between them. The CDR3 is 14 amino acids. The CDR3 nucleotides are TGTGCCAGCAGTACCGGGACAAGCACAGATACGCAGTATTTT. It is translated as CASSTGTSTDTQYF.

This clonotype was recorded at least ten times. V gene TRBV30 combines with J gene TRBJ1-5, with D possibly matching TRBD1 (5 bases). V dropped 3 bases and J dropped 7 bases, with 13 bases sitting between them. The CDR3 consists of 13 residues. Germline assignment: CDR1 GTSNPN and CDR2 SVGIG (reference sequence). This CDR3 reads CAWRGTAGQPQHF. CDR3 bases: TGTGCCTGGAGGGGGACGGCTGGCCAGCCCCAGCATTTT. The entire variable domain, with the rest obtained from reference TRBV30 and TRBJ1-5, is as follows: SQTIHQWPATLVQPVGSPLSLECTVEGTSNPNLYWYRQAAGRGLQLLFYSVGIGQISSEVPQNLSASRPQDRQFILSSKKLLLSDSGFYLCAWRGTAGQPQHFGDGTRLSIL.

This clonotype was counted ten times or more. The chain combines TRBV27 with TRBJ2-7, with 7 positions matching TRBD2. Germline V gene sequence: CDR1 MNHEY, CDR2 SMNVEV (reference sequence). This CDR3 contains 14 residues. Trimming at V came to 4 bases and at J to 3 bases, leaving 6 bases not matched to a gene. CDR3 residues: CASSSSGDDYEQYF. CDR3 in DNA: TGTGCCAGCAGTTCAAGCGGGGATGACTACGAGCAGTACTTC.

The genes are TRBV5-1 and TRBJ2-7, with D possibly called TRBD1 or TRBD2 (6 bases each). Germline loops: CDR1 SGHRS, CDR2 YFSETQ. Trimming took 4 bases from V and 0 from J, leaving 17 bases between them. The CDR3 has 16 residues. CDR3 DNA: TGCGCCAGCAGCGGAACAGGGACTGGCTTCTCCTACGAGCAGTACTTC. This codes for CASSGTGTGFSYEQYF.

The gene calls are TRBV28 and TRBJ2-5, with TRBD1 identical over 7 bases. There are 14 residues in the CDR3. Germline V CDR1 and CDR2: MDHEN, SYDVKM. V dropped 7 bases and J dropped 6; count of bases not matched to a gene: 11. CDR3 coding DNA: TGTGCCAGCACCTCCGACAGGGTGCAGCAGACCCAGTACTTC. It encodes CASTSDRVQQTQYF.

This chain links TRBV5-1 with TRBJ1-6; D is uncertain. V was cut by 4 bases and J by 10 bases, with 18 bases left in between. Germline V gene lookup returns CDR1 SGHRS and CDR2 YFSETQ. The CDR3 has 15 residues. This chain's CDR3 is CASSPRLGERSPLHF. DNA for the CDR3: TGCGCCAGCAGCCCCCGACTCGGAGAGAGATCACCCCTCCACTTT.

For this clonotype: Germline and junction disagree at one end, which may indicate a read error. In DNA form, the CDR3 reads TGTGCCAGCAGCTTAGGAGGGGGAGTCTACGAGCAGTGCTTC. It specifies CASSLGGGVYEQCF. This chain joins TRBV11-2 and TRBJ2-7; a possible D gene is TRBD1 (6 bases). The length of the CDR3 is 14 residues. Germline loops: CDR1 SGHAT, CDR2 FQNNGV.

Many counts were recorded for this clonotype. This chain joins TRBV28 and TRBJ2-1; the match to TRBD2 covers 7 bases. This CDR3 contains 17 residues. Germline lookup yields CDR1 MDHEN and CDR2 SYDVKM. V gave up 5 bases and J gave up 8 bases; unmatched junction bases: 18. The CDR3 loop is CASSPLGVTGGPHEQFF. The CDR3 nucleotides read TGTGCCAGCAGTCCGTTAGGGGTGACGGGAGGACCGCATGAGCAGTTCTTC.